This TCR beta chain was recorded in a study of blood T cell repertoires in COVID-19. V was clipped by 7 bases and J by 4 bases; unmatched bases: 3. The CDR3 contains 12 residues. CDR1 and CDR2 from the germline V gene are MGHDK and SYGVNS. Participants were aged 18 to 89 years from around 24 US areas. Cohort assignment relied on participant-reported clinical history. Assay: immunoSEQ multiplex PCR; the TCRdb copy retains only in-frame clones and omits some. The table has a few hundred thousand clones, around nine tenths seen once; the top ten hold 10%. The chain is built from TRBV25-1 and TRBJ1-2; 7 bases align to TRBD1. The sequence derives from a woman between 45 and 60 years old who had recovered from COVID-19. The specimen was PBMCs or T cells enriched from blood (not recorded which). In nucleotides, the CDR3 is TGTGCCAGCACCAGGGACAGCTATGGCTACACCTTC. It translates to CASTRDSYGYTF.